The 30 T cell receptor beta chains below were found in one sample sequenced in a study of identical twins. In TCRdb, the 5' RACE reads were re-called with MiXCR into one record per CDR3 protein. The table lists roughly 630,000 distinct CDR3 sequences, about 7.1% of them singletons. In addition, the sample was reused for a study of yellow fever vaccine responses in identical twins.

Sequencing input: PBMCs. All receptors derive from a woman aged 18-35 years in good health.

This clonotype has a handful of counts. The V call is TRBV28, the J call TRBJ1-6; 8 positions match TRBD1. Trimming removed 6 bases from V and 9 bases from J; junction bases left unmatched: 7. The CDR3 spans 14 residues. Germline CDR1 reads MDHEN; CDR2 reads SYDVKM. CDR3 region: CASRLDRVASPLHF. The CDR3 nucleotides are TGTGCCAGCAGACTGGACAGGGTCGCTTCACCCCTCCACTTT.

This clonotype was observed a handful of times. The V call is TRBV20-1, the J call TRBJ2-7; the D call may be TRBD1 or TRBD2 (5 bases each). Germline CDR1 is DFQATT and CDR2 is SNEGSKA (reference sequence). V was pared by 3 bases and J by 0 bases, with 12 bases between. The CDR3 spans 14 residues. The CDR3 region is CSARGPRDSYEQYF. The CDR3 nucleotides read TGCAGTGCTAGGGGACCGAGGGACTCCTACGAGCAGTACTTC.

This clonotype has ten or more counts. CDR3 region: CASSLKSGPKNQPQHF. The CDR3 DNA sequence: TGTGCCAGCAGCTTGAAAAGCGGGCCAAAGAATCAGCCCCAGCATTTT. The chain uses TRBV5-6 and TRBJ1-5; D ambiguous. Germline CDR1 reads SGHDT; CDR2 reads YYEEEE. V lost 1 base and J 4 bases, leaving 15 bases between the germline ends. This CDR3 contains 16 residues.

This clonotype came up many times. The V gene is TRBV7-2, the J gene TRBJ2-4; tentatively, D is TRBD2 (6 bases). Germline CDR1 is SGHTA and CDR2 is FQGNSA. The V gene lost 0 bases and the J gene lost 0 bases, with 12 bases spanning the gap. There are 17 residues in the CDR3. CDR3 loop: CASSLAVEGLAKNIQYF. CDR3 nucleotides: TGTGCCAGCAGCTTAGCCGTGGAGGGCCTAGCCAAAAACATTCAGTACTTC.

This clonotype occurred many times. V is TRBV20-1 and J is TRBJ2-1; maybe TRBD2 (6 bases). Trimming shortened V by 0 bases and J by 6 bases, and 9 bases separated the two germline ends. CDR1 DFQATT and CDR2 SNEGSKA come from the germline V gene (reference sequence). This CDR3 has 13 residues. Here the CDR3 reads CSARDGRGNEQFF. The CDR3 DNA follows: TGCAGTGCTAGAGATGGGCGGGGCAATGAGCAGTTCTTC.

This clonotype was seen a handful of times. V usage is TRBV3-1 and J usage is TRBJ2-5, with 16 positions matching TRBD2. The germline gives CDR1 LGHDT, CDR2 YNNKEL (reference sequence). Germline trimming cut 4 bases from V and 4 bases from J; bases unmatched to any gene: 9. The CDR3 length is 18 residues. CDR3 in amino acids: CASSPIGTSGGARETQYF. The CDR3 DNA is TGTGCCAGCAGCCCTATAGGGACTAGCGGGGGGGCTCGAGAGACCCAGTACTTC.

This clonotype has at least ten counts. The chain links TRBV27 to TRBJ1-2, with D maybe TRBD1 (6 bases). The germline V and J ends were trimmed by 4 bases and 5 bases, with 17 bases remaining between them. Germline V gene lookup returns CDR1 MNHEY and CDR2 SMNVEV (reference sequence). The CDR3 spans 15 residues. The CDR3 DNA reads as TGTGCCAGCAGTTCTGGGATCAGGGGCGCTTATGGCTACACCTTC. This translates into CASSSGIRGAYGYTF.

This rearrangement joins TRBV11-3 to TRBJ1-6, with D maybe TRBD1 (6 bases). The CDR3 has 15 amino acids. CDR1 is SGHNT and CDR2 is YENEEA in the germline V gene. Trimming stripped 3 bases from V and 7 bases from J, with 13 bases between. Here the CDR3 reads CASSFAGEGNSPLHF. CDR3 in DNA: TGTGCCAGCAGCTTCGCAGGGGAGGGAAATTCACCCCTCCACTTT.

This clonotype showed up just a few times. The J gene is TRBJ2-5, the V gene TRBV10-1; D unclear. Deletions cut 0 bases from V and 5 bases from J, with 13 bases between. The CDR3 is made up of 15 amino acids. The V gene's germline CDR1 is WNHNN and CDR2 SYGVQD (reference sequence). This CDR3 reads CASSESKLSGETQYF. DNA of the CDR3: TGCGCCAGCAGTGAGTCGAAGTTATCCGGGGAGACCCAGTACTTC.

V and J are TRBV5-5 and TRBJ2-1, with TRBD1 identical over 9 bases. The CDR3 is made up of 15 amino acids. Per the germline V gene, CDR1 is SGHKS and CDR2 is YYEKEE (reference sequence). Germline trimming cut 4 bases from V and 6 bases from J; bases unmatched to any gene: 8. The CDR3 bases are TGTGCCAGCAGCACATACAGGGGGCAAGGCAATGAGCAGTTCTTC. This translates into CASSTYRGQGNEQFF.

DNA of the CDR3: TGTGCCAGCCAGGGGGGGAGCTTGATGGGTGAGCAGTACGTC. The encoded protein is CASQGGSLMGEQYV. The chain employs TRBV28 and TRBJ2-7; either TRBD1 or TRBD2 may supply D (7 bases each). Germline V gene lookup returns CDR1 MDHEN and CDR2 SYDVKM. Deletions cut 8 bases from V and 7 bases from J, with 21 bases between. The length of the CDR3 is 14 residues.

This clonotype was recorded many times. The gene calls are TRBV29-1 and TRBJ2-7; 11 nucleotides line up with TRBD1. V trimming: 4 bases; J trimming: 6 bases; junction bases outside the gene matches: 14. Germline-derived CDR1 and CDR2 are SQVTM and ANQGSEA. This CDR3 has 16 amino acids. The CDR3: CSVGGTGGVPSGEQYF. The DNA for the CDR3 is TGCAGCGTTGGTGGGACAGGGGGAGTTCCCAGCGGCGAGCAGTACTTC.

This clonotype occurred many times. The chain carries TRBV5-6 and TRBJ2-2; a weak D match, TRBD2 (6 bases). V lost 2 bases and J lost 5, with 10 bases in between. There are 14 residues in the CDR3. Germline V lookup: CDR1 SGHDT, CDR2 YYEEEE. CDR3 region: CASSFESGTGELFF. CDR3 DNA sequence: TGTGCCAGCAGCTTCGAGAGCGGGACCGGGGAGCTGTTTTTT.

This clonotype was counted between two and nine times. CDR3 in amino acids: CSVESGGLETQYF. The CDR3 DNA sequence: TGCAGCGTTGAATCGGGGGGCTTAGAGACCCAGTACTTC. The V call is TRBV29-1, the J call TRBJ2-5; D is possibly TRBD2 (7 bases). This CDR3 has 13 amino acids. Germline CDR1 SQVTM, CDR2 ANQGSEA. V lost 2 bases to trimming and J lost 4 bases, with 11 bases between them.

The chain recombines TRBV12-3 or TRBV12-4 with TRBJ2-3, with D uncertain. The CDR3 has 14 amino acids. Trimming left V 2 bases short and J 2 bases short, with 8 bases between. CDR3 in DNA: TGTGCCAGCAGTTTATCACGGCACACAGATACGCAGTATTTT. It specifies CASSLSRHTDTQYF.

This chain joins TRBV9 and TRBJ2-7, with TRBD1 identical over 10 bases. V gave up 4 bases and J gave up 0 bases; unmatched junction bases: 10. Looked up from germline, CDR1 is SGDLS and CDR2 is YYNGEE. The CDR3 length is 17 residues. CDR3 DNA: TGTGCCAGCAGCCTGAGGCCGGGACAGGGGAGCTCCTACGAGCAGTACTTC. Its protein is CASSLRPGQGSSYEQYF.

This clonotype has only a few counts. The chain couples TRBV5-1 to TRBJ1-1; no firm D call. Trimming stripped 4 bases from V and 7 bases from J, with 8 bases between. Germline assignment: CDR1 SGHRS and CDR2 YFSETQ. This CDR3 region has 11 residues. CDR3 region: CASSAGREAFF. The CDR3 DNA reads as TGCGCCAGCAGCGCCGGACGTGAAGCTTTCTTT.

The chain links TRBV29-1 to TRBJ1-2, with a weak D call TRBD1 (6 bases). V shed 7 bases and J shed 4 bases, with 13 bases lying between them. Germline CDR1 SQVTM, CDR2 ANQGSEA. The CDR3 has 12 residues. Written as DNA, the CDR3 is TGCAGCGGGGGGGACATAACCTATGGCTACACCTTC. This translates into CSGGDITYGYTF.

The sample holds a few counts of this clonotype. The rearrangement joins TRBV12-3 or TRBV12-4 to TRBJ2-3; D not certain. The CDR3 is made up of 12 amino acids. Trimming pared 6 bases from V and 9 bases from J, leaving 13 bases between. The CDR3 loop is CASSGVGRTQYF. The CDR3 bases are TGTGCCAGCAGCGGAGTCGGTAGGACGCAGTATTTT.

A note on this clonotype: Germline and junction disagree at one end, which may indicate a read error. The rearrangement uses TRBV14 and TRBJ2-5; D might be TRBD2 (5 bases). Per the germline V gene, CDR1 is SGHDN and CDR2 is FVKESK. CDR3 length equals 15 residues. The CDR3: CASSRALPGKETQYF. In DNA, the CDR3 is TGTGCCAGCAGCCGCGCACTTCCGGGGAAAGAAACCCAGTACTTC.

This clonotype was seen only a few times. This chain's CDR3 is CSASDPRSYEQYF. In nucleotides, the CDR3 is TGCAGTGCCTCCGACCCCCGTTCCTACGAGCAGTACTTC. The rearrangement uses TRBV20-1 and TRBJ2-7; D ambiguous. Germline assignment: CDR1 DFQATT and CDR2 SNEGSKA (reference sequence). There are 13 residues in the CDR3. V was clipped by 6 bases and J by 1 base, with 13 bases between them.

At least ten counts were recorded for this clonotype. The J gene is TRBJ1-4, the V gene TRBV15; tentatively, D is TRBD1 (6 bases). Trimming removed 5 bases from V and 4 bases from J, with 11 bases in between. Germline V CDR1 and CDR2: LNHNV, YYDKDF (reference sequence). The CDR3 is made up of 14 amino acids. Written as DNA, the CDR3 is TGTGCCACCAGCTCGGGGGCGGATAATGAAAAACTGTTTTTT. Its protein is CATSSGADNEKLFF.

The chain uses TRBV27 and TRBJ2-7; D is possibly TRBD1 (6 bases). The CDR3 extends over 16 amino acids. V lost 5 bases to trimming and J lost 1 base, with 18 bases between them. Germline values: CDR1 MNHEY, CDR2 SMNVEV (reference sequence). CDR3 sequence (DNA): TGTGCCAGCAGTACCCCCGACAGGAGTGGATCCTACGAGCAGTACTTC. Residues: CASSTPDRSGSYEQYF.

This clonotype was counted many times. The CDR3 loop reads CASSFFRGTQETQYF. In nucleotides, the CDR3 is TGTGCCAGCAGTTTCTTTCGGGGGACACAAGAGACCCAGTACTTC. V gene TRBV12-3 or TRBV12-4 combines with J gene TRBJ2-5, with D tentatively TRBD1 or TRBD2 (6 bases each). This CDR3 is built from 15 residues. With 3 bases removed from V and 2 bases from J, the gap between germline ends came to 13 bases.

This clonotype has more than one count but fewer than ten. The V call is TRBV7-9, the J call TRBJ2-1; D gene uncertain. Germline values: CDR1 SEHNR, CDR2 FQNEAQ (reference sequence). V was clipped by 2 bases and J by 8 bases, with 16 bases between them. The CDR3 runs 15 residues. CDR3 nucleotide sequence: TGTGCCAGCAGCTTAAACGTCGTTAGGGTGGATGAGCAGTTCTTC. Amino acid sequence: CASSLNVVRVDEQFF.

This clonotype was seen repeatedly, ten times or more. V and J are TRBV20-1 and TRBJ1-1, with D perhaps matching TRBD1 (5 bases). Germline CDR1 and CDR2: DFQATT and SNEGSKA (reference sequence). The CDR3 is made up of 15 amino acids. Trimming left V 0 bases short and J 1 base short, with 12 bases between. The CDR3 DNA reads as TGCAGTGCTAGAGATCGTTCAGGGAAGAACACTGAAGCTTTCTTT. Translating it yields CSARDRSGKNTEAFF.

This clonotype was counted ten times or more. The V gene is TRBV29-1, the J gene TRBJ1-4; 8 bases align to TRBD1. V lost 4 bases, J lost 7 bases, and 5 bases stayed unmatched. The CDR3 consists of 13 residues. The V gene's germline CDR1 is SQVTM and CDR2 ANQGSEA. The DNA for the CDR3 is TGCAGCGTTGCTGGACAGGGCGGTGAAAAACTGTTTTTT. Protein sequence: CSVAGQGGEKLFF.

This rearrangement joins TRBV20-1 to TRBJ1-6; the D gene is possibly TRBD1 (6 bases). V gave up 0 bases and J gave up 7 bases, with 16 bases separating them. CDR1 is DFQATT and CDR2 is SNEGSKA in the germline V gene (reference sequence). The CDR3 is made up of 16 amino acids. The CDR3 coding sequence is TGCAGTGCTAGAGATAAGAACAGGGAGGCGAATTCACCCCTCCACTTT. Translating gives CSARDKNREANSPLHF.

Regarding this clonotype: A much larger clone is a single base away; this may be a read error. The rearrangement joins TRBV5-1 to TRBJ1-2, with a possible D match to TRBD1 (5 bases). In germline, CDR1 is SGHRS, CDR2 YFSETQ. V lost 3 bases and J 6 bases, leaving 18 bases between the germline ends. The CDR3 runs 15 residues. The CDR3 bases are TGCGCCAGCAGCTCTGGGGACCTAACATTCCATGGCTACACCTTC. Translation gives CASSSGDLTFHGYTF.

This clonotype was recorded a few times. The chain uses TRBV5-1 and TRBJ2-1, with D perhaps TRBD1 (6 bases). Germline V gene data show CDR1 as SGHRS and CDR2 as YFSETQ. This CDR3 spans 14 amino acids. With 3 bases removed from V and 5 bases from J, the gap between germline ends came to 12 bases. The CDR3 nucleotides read TGCGCCAGCAGCTCCATGTCAGGGGACAATGAGCAGTTCTTC. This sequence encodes CASSSMSGDNEQFF. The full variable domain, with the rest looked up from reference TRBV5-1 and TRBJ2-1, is KAGVTQTPRYLIKTRGQQVTLSCSPISGHRSVSWYQQTPGQGLQFLFEYFSETQRNKGNFPGRFSGRQFSNSRSEMNVSTLELGDSALYLCASSSMSGDNEQFFGPGTRLTVL.